This entry lists 17 T cell receptor beta chains sequenced from one sample in a study of T cell responses to AZD1222 COVID-19 vaccine. The table came from immunoSEQ multiplex PCR; TCRdb's copy has only in-frame clones and leaves some out. The sample records approximately 90,000 clones, roughly nine tenths being singletons. This specimen consisted of peripheral blood, obtained on day 0 of AZD1222 vaccination. The receptors stem from an adult in good health.

This chain joins TRBV7-9 and TRBJ2-5; no clear D gene. The CDR3 runs 15 residues. V was trimmed by 3 bases and J by 0 bases, leaving 11 bases between them. Per germline, CDR1 SEHNR and CDR2 FQNEAQ (reference sequence). CDR3 region: CASSFRKTYQETQYF. CDR3 nucleotides: TGTGCCAGCAGCTTCAGGAAGACGTACCAAGAGACCCAGTACTTC.

This chain links TRBV16 with TRBJ2-7; D possibly corresponds to TRBD1 (5 bases). Germline V gene sequence: CDR1 KGHSY, CDR2 FQNENV. The CDR3 is made up of 15 amino acids. V shed 3 bases and J shed 4 bases, with 16 bases lying between them. The CDR3 sequence: CASSQFQGALYEQYF. In DNA, the CDR3 is TGTGCCAGCAGCCAGTTCCAGGGCGCTCTTTACGAGCAGTACTTC.

This chain connects TRBV5-1 to TRBJ2-3, with D hard to call. The CDR3 has 14 residues. V was clipped by 5 bases and J by 0 bases, with 10 bases between them. Germline V CDR1 and CDR2: SGHRS, YFSETQ. The CDR3 DNA is TGCGCCAGCAGTATAGGCCAAAGCACAGATACGCAGTATTTT. Its protein product is CASSIGQSTDTQYF.

This rearrangement joins TRBV7-9 to TRBJ1-5; no clear D gene. V shed 4 bases and J shed 7 bases, with 8 bases lying between them. Germline V CDR1 and CDR2: SEHNR, FQNEAQ (reference sequence). This CDR3 spans 12 amino acids. CDR3 DNA: TGTGCCAGCAGCTCCTATGGGCAGCCCCAGCATTTT. Protein: CASSSYGQPQHF.

The chain carries TRBV28 and TRBJ1-2, with 9 bases matching TRBD1. Trimming at V came to 5 bases and at J to 8 bases, leaving 9 bases not matched to a gene. This CDR3 has 14 residues. Germline CDR1 reads MDHEN; CDR2 reads SYDVKM. The CDR3 region is CASSPGQGFVGYTF. In nucleotides, the CDR3 is TGTGCCAGCAGTCCGGGACAGGGTTTTGTCGGCTACACCTTC.

The rearrangement joins TRBV9 to TRBJ2-3, with 11 bases lining up with TRBD1. The CDR3 length is 15 residues. Germline CDR1 is SGDLS and CDR2 is YYNGEE. J lost 3 bases, V lost 2 bases, and 2 bases had no gene match. As DNA, the CDR3 is TGTGCCAGCAGCGTGGACAGGGGGCGAACAGATACGCAGTATTTT. Its protein is CASSVDRGRTDTQYF. Supplemented by reference TRBV9 and TRBJ2-3, the full variable domain reads DSGVTQTPKHLITATGQRVTLRCSPRSGDLSVYWYQQSLDQGLQFLIQYYNGEERAKGNILERFSAQQFPDLHSELNLSSLELGDSALYFCASSVDRGRTDTQYFGPGTRLTVL.

This clone was seen a single time. V and J are TRBV7-8 and TRBJ2-5; 7 nucleotides align to TRBD1. From germline, CDR1 is SGHVS and CDR2 FQNEAQ. Germline trimming cut 5 bases from V and 4 bases from J; bases unmatched to any gene: 16. This CDR3 spans 17 amino acids. CDR3 residues: CASSPGGPGQTIETQYF. For the CDR3, the DNA is TGTGCCAGCAGCCCAGGGGGTCCGGGACAAACTATAGAGACCCAGTACTTC.

CDR3 bases: TGTGCCAGCAGGGGCCTCGGGGGGCGGCACGAGCAGTACTTC. This sequence encodes CASRGLGGRHEQYF. The chain couples TRBV28 to TRBJ2-7; possibly TRBD2 for D (7 bases). CDR3 length: 14 residues. Germline CDR1 is MDHEN and CDR2 is SYDVKM. Trimming left V 6 bases short and J 5 bases short, with 17 bases between.

This rearrangement joins TRBV5-1 to TRBJ1-1; the match to TRBD1 covers 8 bases. In germline, CDR1 is SGHRS, CDR2 YFSETQ. This CDR3 comprises 14 residues. The J segment lost 3 bases and the V segment lost 4 bases, leaving 5 bases of the junction unmatched. Here the CDR3 reads CASSETDRDTEAFF. The CDR3 DNA reads TGCGCCAGCAGCGAAACGGACAGGGACACTGAAGCTTTCTTT.

V gene TRBV4-1 combines with J gene TRBJ2-1, with unresolved D. There are 17 residues in the CDR3. Germline V gene sequence: CDR1 MGHRA, CDR2 YSYEKL. Trimming cost V 1 base and J 0 bases, with 13 bases left between them. The CDR3 sequence: CASSQVDGPRSYNEQFF. CDR3 nucleotides: TGCGCCAGCAGCCAAGTCGACGGACCCCGCTCCTACAATGAGCAGTTCTTC.

The chain couples TRBV12-3 or TRBV12-4 to TRBJ2-2; D may correspond to TRBD1 or TRBD2 (5 bases each). This CDR3 has 12 residues. Trimming shortened V by 6 bases and J by 13 bases, and 15 bases separated the two germline ends. The CDR3 DNA is TGTGCCAGCAGCTCCCGGGACCGCGGGCTGTTTTTT. It encodes CASSSRDRGLFF.

The CDR3 bases are TGTGCCAGCAGCCCCAAGGGCCAGGGAGGGTATGGTGAAAAACTGTTTTTT. Its translation: CASSPKGQGGYGEKLFF. This chain uses TRBV5-5 with TRBJ1-4, with TRBD1 as a possible D gene (5 bases). Trimming cost V 4 bases and J 7 bases, with 23 bases left between them. This CDR3 has 17 amino acids. Germline values: CDR1 SGHKS, CDR2 YYEKEE (reference sequence).

The V and J genes are TRBV15 and TRBJ1-4; D call uncertain. Trimming shortened V by 0 bases and J by 6 bases, and 8 bases separated the two germline ends. The CDR3 has 14 residues. The V gene's germline CDR1 is LNHNV and CDR2 YYDKDF (reference sequence). CDR3 in DNA: TGTGCCACCAGCAGAGATGCGGGTGATGAAAAACTGTTTTTT. It is translated as CATSRDAGDEKLFF.

This clone has just one count. This CDR3 reads CASNPFSRLNTEAFF. CDR3 DNA sequence: TGTGCCAGCAACCCATTCAGTAGGTTGAACACTGAAGCTTTCTTT. This chain uses TRBV5-6 with TRBJ1-1, with D hard to call. Germline loops: CDR1 SGHDT, CDR2 YYEEEE. The CDR3 runs to 15 residues. V lost 6 bases to trimming and J lost 0 bases, with 15 bases between them.

The chain employs TRBV7-8 and TRBJ2-7, with D perhaps TRBD1 or TRBD2 (5 bases each). This CDR3 is built from 14 residues. The V gene's germline CDR1 is SGHVS and CDR2 FQNEAQ. The germline V and J ends were trimmed by 5 bases and 7 bases, with 18 bases remaining between them. Here the CDR3 reads CASSPSGTSGEQYF. CDR3 DNA sequence: TGTGCCAGCAGCCCCTCCGGGACCTCGGGAGAGCAGTACTTC.

This chain uses TRBV5-1 with TRBJ2-6; no clear D gene. This CDR3 is built from 14 residues. Per the germline V gene, CDR1 is SGHRS and CDR2 is YFSETQ. V was trimmed by 7 bases and J by 11 bases, leaving 19 bases between them. The CDR3 region has the DNA TGCGCCAGCCGGTTCACAAAGTCGGGCCACGTCCTGACTTTC. Translating gives CASRFTKSGHVLTF. The variable domain in full, with the rest retrieved from reference TRBV5-1 and TRBJ2-6, is KAGVTQTPRYLIKTRGQQVTLSCSPISGHRSVSWYQQTPGQGLQFLFEYFSETQRNKGNFPGRFSGRQFSNSRSEMNVSTLELGDSALYLCASRFTKSGHVLTFGAGSRLTVL.

The rearrangement joins TRBV28 to TRBJ2-5; the D call may be TRBD1 or TRBD2 (5 bases each). The CDR3 is 16 amino acids. V lost 3 bases and J 0 bases, leaving 14 bases between the germline ends. CDR1 and CDR2 from the germline V gene are MDHEN and SYDVKM. The CDR3 loop is CASSFVTGPHQETQYF. DNA for the CDR3: TGTGCCAGCAGTTTCGTAACGGGGCCCCACCAAGAGACCCAGTACTTC.